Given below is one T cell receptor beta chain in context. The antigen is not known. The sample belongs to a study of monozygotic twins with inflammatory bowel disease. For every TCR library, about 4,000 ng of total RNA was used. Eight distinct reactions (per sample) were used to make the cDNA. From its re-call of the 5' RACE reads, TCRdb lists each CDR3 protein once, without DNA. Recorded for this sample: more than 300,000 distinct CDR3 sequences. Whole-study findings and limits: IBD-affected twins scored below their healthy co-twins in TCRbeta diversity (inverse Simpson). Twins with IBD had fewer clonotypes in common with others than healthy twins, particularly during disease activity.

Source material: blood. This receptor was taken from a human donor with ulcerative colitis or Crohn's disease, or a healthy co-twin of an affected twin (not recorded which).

The CDR3 region is CAGTLSSGNTIYF. The chain carries TRBV6-6 and TRBJ1-3. The germline V gene has CDR1 MNHNY and CDR2 SVGAGI (reference sequence). The CDR3 contains 13 residues.